These 15 T cell receptor beta chains originate from one sample sequenced in a study of blood T cell repertoires in COVID-19. Sequencing used immunoSEQ multiplex PCR; TCRdb keeps in-frame clones, though not all of them. The table includes 23,000 or so clones, roughly 85% detected once. Specimen: peripheral blood. The receptors were gathered from a human donor in a cohort sampled during active COVID-19.

V gene TRBV28 combines with J gene TRBJ2-2; possibly TRBD1 for D (6 bases). Germline V gene lookup returns CDR1 MDHEN and CDR2 SYDVKM. The CDR3 is 17 residues long. Deletions cut 3 bases from V and 6 bases from J, with 20 bases between. The CDR3 DNA sequence: TGTGCCAGCAGTTTTTTTCTGGTCAGGGGCAGGGCCGGGGAGCTGTTTTTT. It codes for CASSFFLVRGRAGELFF.

This clone was seen a handful of times. This chain connects TRBV4-2 to TRBJ1-5; 8 nucleotides agree with TRBD1. This CDR3 has 15 residues. V was clipped by 1 base and J by 7 bases; unmatched bases: 6. CDR1 LGHNA and CDR2 YNFKEQ come from the germline V gene. The CDR3 nucleotides read TGTGCCAGCAGCCAAGGCGGGACAGGTAAACAGCCCCAGCATTTT. This encodes CASSQGGTGKQPQHF.

The chain has TRBV18 and TRBJ2-7, with 7 bases fitting TRBD1. The germline CDR1 and CDR2 sequences are KGHSH and LQKENI. V was clipped by 3 bases and J by 7 bases; unmatched bases: 12. The CDR3 consists of 15 residues. CDR3 bases: TGTGCCAGCTCACCGTCCGGGACAGCCACCGTGGAGCAGTACTTC. It encodes CASSPSGTATVEQYF.

The chain carries TRBV29-1 and TRBJ1-1, with D tentatively TRBD1 (5 bases). Germline V gene data show CDR1 as SQVTM and CDR2 as ANQGSEA. The length of the CDR3 is 16 residues. Trimming cost V 6 bases and J 1 base, with 21 bases left between them. CDR3 sequence: CSVGGTERMANTEAFF. The CDR3 DNA sequence: TGCAGCGTGGGGGGTACAGAGAGGATGGCGAACACTGAAGCTTTCTTT.

The V call is TRBV24-1, the J call TRBJ2-1, with unresolved D. The ends were cut back, 0 bases at V and 0 bases at J, with 5 bases in the middle. There are 15 residues in the CDR3. From germline, CDR1 is KGHDR and CDR2 SFDVKD. The CDR3 here is CATSDLPSSYNEQFF. The CDR3 DNA reads TGTGCCACCAGTGATTTGCCGAGCTCCTACAATGAGCAGTTCTTC.

The V and J genes are TRBV19 and TRBJ2-1, with D hard to call. CDR1 is LNHDA and CDR2 is SQIVND in the germline V gene (reference sequence). Trimming removed 4 bases at V and 5 bases at J, with 9 bases between. CDR3 length: 13 residues. The CDR3 here is CASSSRSNNEQFF. CDR3 nucleotide sequence: TGTGCCAGTAGTAGCAGGTCTAACAATGAGCAGTTCTTC.

The chain uses TRBV7-9 and TRBJ2-3; tentative D call: TRBD2 (6 bases). This CDR3 contains 16 residues. The germline V gene has CDR1 SEHNR and CDR2 FQNEAQ (reference sequence). V lost 5 bases and J 0 bases, leaving 15 bases between the germline ends. CDR3 in DNA: TGTGCCAGCAGCGTCGGCGGGGAGGCTAGCACAGATACGCAGTATTTT. Translating it yields CASSVGGEASTDTQYF. The entire variable domain, with the rest obtained from reference TRBV7-9 and TRBJ2-3, is as follows: DTGVSQNPRHKITKRGQNVTFRCDPISEHNRLYWYRQTLGQGPEFLTYFQNEAQLEKSRLLSDRFSAERPKGSFSTLEIQRTEQGDSAMYLCASSVGGEASTDTQYFGPGTRLTVL.

This rearrangement joins TRBV3-1 (or the pseudogene TRBV3-2) to TRBJ2-5, with 8 bases matching TRBD1. V gave up 2 bases and J gave up 5 bases; unmatched junction bases: 4. Looked up from germline, CDR1 is LGHDT and CDR2 is YNNKEL (reference sequence). This CDR3 comprises 14 residues. Here the CDR3 DNA reads TGTGCCAGCAGCCAACAGGGGGCACAGGAGACCCAGTACTTC. Translated: CASSQQGAQETQYF.

The chain is built from TRBV15 and TRBJ2-7; TRBD1 matches 11 bases. V shed 8 bases and J 3 bases; nucleotides not matched to a gene: 6. The CDR3 is made up of 14 amino acids. The germline CDR1 and CDR2 sequences are LNHNV and YYDKDF (reference sequence). The DNA of the CDR3 is TGTGCCACCGCATCTGGGACAGGGGGCTACGAGCAGTACTTC. Amino acid sequence: CATASGTGGYEQYF.

The chain carries TRBV6-5 and TRBJ2-3; weak D call: TRBD2 (5 bases). Trimming pared 5 bases from V and 2 bases from J, leaving 11 bases between. Per germline, CDR1 MNHEY and CDR2 SVGAGI. The CDR3 spans 14 residues. In DNA, the CDR3 is TGTGCCAGCAGTCAGTCGGGAATCACAGATACGCAGTATTTT. This codes for CASSQSGITDTQYF.

This chain links TRBV2 with TRBJ1-6; 7 bases align to TRBD1. The CDR3 sequence is 14 residues long. CDR1 is SNHLY and CDR2 is FYNNEI in the germline V gene. Trimming cost V 7 bases and J 7 bases; bases outside gene matches: 7. The CDR3 DNA reads as TGTGCCAGCACCTCTCGGGACAGAAATTCACCCCTCCACTTT. This gives the protein CASTSRDRNSPLHF.

This chain connects TRBV19 to TRBJ2-2; possible D gene TRBD1, 5 bases. The CDR3 contains 17 residues. Germline lookup yields CDR1 LNHDA and CDR2 SQIVND (reference sequence). Trimming took off 7 bases at V and 1 base at J, with 19 bases between the two ends. CDR3 sequence: CASNPQLNRWNTGELFF. The CDR3 nucleotides are TGTGCCAGTAACCCTCAACTGAACAGGTGGAACACCGGGGAGCTGTTTTTT.

The V call is TRBV7-2, the J call TRBJ1-2; 7 nucleotides align to TRBD1. Germline assignment: CDR1 SGHTA and CDR2 FQGNSA. The ends lost 3 bases at V and 8 bases at J; junction bases unmatched: 18. CDR3 length: 17 amino acids. DNA for the CDR3: TGTGCCAGCAGCTTGGGACAGCTCAGTCTAAGTGGCGGGGGCTACACCTTC. Protein sequence: CASSLGQLSLSGGGYTF.

The chain joins TRBV19 to TRBJ1-6; no clear D. The length of the CDR3 is 14 residues. Germline V CDR1 and CDR2: LNHDA, SQIVND (reference sequence). Trimming stripped 3 bases from V and 7 bases from J, with 10 bases between. CDR3 amino acids: CASSMTTENSPLHF. DNA for the CDR3: TGTGCCAGTAGTATGACTACAGAGAATTCACCCCTCCACTTT.

The V and J genes are TRBV9 and TRBJ2-5; the match to TRBD2 covers 7 bases. CDR1 SGDLS and CDR2 YYNGEE come from the germline V gene. The CDR3 totals 16 residues. J gave up 5 bases and V 0 bases, and 10 bases lay outside the gene matches. The CDR3 bases are TGTGCCAGCAGCGTAGCGGGGAGGGACGGTGGGGAGACCCAGTACTTC. Residues: CASSVAGRDGGETQYF.